What follows are 14 T cell receptor beta chains derived from one specimen sequenced in a study of blood T cells in healthy people across ages. It was with a sample-barcoded 5' primer and a J-beta primer mix that a second PCR of roughly 7 to 11 cycles was run. One entry per CDR3 protein results from TCRdb running MiXCR on the 5' RACE reads. The table records approximately 850,000 distinct CDR3 sequences, 44% of them present only once. The material sequenced was blood. These receptors were taken from a man in his sixties in good health.

The chain recombines TRBV5-1 with TRBJ1-2; D may be TRBD1 (6 bases). This CDR3 comprises 14 residues. Per the germline V gene, CDR1 is SGHRS and CDR2 is YFSETQ. Trimming removed 4 bases from V and 7 bases from J, with 17 bases in between. CDR3 in DNA: TGCGCCAGCAGCGTATTGGCAGGGGAAGGTGGCTACACCTTC. Translation gives CASSVLAGEGGYTF.

Regarding this clonotype: A junction end diverges from the germline sequence, so it may reflect a read error. CDR3 in amino acids: CTTSSDPGQEGGYTF. The CDR3 bases are TGTACCACCAGCAGTGACCCCGGACAGGAGGGTGGCTACACCTTC. The rearrangement joins TRBV15 to TRBJ1-2; 7 bases map to TRBD1. The CDR3 has 15 amino acids. Germline CDR1 reads LNHNV; CDR2 reads YYDKDF (reference sequence).

This clonotype has a handful of counts. The genes are TRBV5-1 and TRBJ2-4, with 7 bases matching TRBD1. The end of the DNA is better explained by TRBJ2-7, so the J call may be wrong. This CDR3 contains 15 residues. From germline, CDR1 is SGHRS and CDR2 YFSETQ. The CDR3 loop reads CASSPTTGKGYEQYF. The CDR3 nucleotides are TGCGCCAGCAGCCCTACGACAGGGAAGGGCTACGAGCAGTACTTC.

As to this clonotype: The junction does not match germline at one end; this may be a read error. V is TRBV5-6 and J is TRBJ1-4; D remains ambiguous. The CDR3 totals 15 residues. Germline-derived CDR1 and CDR2 are SGHDT and YYEEEE. DNA for the CDR3: TGTGCCAGCTCATACCGGGGAGCAACTAATGGAAAACTGTTTTTT. It translates to CASSYRGATNGKLFF.

The chain combines TRBV4-1 with TRBJ1-5; unclear D gene. CDR1 is MGHRA, CDR2 YSYEKL, per germline. This CDR3 spans 13 amino acids. The V end lost 0 bases, the J end lost 6 bases, and 6 bases lay between the germline ends. CDR3 loop: CASSQENFQPQHF. The CDR3 nucleotides are TGCGCCAGCAGCCAAGAAAACTTTCAGCCCCAGCATTTT.

This clonotype was seen a few times. This rearrangement joins TRBV27 to TRBJ2-7; D is unclear. Between the trimmed V and J ends, which lost 5 bases and 6 bases, there was a span of 17 bases. The CDR3 extends over 14 amino acids. Germline values: CDR1 MNHEY, CDR2 SMNVEV (reference sequence). The CDR3 is CASSPVDQMGEQYF. CDR3 coding DNA: TGTGCCAGCAGTCCAGTGGATCAGATGGGCGAGCAGTACTTC.

This chain joins TRBV4-3 and TRBJ2-7; 9 bases map to TRBD2. J lost 6 bases, V lost 1 base, and 7 bases had no gene match. The length of the CDR3 is 15 residues. Germline CDR1 reads LGHNA; CDR2 reads YSLEER. The CDR3 nucleotides read TGCGCCAGCAGCCAAGCACGGACTAGCGTAGGCGAGCAGTACTTC. It specifies CASSQARTSVGEQYF.

The V and J genes are TRBV7-9 and TRBJ1-1; D is undetermined. The CDR3 consists of 13 residues. V was shortened by 5 bases and J by 1 base, with 8 bases between the two germline ends. The germline gives CDR1 SEHNR, CDR2 FQNEAQ (reference sequence). CDR3 residues: CASSQTPNTEAFF. CDR3 DNA sequence: TGTGCCAGCAGCCAGACCCCGAACACTGAAGCTTTCTTT.

The chain employs TRBV6-5 and TRBJ2-1, with D perhaps being TRBD1 or TRBD2 (5 bases each). Germline V gives CDR1 MNHEY, CDR2 SVGAGI. The CDR3 contains 15 residues. The V end lost 4 bases, the J end lost 7 bases, and 17 bases lay between the germline ends. CDR3 residues: CASSSSSNEGNEQFF. Written as DNA, the CDR3 is TGTGCCAGCAGTTCGTCTTCTAATGAGGGGAATGAGCAGTTCTTC.

This clonotype was found a few times. This rearrangement joins TRBV6-2 or TRBV6-3 to TRBJ2-6; no clear D gene. The V and J ends lost 6 bases and 4 bases respectively, with 16 bases between them. CDR3 length equals 16 residues. Looked up from germline, CDR1 is MNHEY and CDR2 is SVGEGT. CDR3 region: CASSPGGTAGANVLTF. CDR3 DNA sequence: TGTGCCAGCAGCCCCGGTGGCACGGCGGGGGCCAACGTCCTGACTTTC.

CDR3 region: CSARGDTDYEQYF. In DNA form, the CDR3 reads TGCAGTGCTAGAGGGGACACCGACTACGAGCAGTACTTC. The chain joins TRBV20-1 to TRBJ2-7; D might be TRBD1 (6 bases). The V and J ends lost 1 base and 3 bases respectively, with 10 bases between them. Germline V CDR1 and CDR2: DFQATT, SNEGSKA (reference sequence). The CDR3 has 13 amino acids.

There are many counts of this clonotype. The rearrangement links TRBV24-1 to TRBJ2-1; 7 bases align to TRBD2. The length of the CDR3 is 12 residues. Germline CDR1 KGHDR, CDR2 SFDVKD. V shed 4 bases, J shed 12 bases, and the junction held 5 bases outside the gene matches. As DNA, the CDR3 is TGTGCCACCAGTGACGGAACGGGGGGGCAGTTCTTC. Encoded protein: CATSDGTGGQFF.

The chain employs TRBV9 and TRBJ2-3; D gene unclear. Trimming took 3 bases from V and 1 from J, leaving 9 bases between them. Germline-derived CDR1 and CDR2 are SGDLS and YYNGEE. The CDR3 has 14 amino acids. As DNA, the CDR3 is TGTGCCAGCAGCGATCTGACGGGCACAGATACGCAGTATTTT. Protein product: CASSDLTGTDTQYF.

This clonotype was detected a few times. The chain carries TRBV29-1 and TRBJ1-1; unclear D gene. This CDR3 has 10 residues. Trimming took off 8 bases at V and 4 bases at J, with 8 bases between the two ends. The germline CDR1 and CDR2 sequences are SQVTM and ANQGSEA. CDR3 nucleotides: TGCAGCCCCGTTCGCACTGAAGCTTTCTTT. Protein: CSPVRTEAFF.